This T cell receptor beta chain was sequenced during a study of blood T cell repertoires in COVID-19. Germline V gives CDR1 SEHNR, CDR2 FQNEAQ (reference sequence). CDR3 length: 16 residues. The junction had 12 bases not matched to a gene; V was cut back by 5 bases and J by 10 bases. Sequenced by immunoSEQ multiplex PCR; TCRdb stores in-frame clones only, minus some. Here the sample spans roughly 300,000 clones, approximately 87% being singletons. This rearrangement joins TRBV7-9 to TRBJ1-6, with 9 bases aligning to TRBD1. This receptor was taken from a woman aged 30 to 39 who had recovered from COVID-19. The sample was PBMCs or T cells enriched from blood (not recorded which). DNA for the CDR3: TGTGCCAGCAGCCTTAGCGACAGGGGGAACAGATCACCCCTCCACTTT. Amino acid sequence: CASSLSDRGNRSPLHF. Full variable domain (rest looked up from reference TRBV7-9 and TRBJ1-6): DTGVSQNPRHKITKRGQNVTFRCDPISEHNRLYWYRQTLGQGPEFLTYFQNEAQLEKSRLLSDRFSAERPKGSFSTLEIQRTEQGDSAMYLCASSLSDRGNRSPLHFGNGTRLTVT.